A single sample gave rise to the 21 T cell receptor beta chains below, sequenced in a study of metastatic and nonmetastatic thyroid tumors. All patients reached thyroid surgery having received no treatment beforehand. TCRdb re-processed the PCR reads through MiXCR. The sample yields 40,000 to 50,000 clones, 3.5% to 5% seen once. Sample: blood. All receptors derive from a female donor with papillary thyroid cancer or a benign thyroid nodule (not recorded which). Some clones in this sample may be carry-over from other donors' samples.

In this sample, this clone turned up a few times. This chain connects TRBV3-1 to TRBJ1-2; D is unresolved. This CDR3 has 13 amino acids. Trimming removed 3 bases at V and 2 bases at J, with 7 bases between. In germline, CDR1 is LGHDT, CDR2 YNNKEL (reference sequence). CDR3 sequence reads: CASSHGRNYGYTF. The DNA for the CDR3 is TGTGCCAGCAGCCATGGACGGAACTATGGCTACACCTTC.

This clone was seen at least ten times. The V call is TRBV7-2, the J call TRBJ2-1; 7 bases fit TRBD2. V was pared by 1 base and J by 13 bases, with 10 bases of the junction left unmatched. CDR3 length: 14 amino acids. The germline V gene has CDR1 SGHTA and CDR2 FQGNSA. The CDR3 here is CASSLGPSSGIQFF. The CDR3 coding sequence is TGTGCCAGCAGCTTAGGCCCCTCGAGCGGGATTCAGTTCTTC. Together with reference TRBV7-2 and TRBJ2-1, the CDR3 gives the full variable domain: GAGVSQSPSNKVTEKGKDVELRCDPISGHTALYWYRQSLGQGLEFLIYFQGNSAPDKSGLPSDRFSAERTGGSVSTLTIQRTQQEDSAVYLCASSLGPSSGIQFFGPGTRLTVL.

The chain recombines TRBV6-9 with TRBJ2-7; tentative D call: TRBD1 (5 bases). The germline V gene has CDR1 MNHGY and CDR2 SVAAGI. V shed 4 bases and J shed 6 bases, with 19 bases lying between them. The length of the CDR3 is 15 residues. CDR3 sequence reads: CASSWTRVPVPEQYF. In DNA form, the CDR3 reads TGTGCCAGCAGTTGGACCAGGGTTCCGGTACCCGAGCAGTACTTC.

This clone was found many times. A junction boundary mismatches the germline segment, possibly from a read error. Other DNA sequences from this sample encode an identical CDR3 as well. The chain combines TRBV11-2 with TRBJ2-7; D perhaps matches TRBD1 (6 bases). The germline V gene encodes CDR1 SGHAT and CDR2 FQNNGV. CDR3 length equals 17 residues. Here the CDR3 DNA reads TGTGCCAGCAGCAGCCTCGAGGTGGGGGCGTACTCCTATGAGCAGTACTTC. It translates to CASSSLEVGAYSYEQYF.

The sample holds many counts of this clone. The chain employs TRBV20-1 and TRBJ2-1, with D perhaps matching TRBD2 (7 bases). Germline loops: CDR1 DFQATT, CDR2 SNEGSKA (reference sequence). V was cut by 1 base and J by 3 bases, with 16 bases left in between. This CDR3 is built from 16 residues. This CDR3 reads CSARAAHREGYNEQFF. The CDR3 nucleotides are TGCAGTGCTAGAGCTGCCCACAGGGAGGGCTACAATGAGCAGTTCTTC.

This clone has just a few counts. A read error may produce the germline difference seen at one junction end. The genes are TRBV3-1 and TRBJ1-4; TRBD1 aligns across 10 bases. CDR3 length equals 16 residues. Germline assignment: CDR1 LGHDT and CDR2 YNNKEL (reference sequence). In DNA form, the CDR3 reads TGTGCCGGCAGCACGGGACAGGGGACTGTTAATGAAAAACTGTTTTTT. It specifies CAGSTGQGTVNEKLFF.

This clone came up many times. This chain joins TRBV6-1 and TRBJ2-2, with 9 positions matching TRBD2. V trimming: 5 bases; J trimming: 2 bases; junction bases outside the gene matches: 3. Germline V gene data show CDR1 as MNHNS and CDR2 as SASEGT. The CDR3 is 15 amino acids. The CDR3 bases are TGTGCCAGCAGTCCCGGGACTAGCAACACCGGGGAGCTGTTTTTT. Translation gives CASSPGTSNTGELFF.

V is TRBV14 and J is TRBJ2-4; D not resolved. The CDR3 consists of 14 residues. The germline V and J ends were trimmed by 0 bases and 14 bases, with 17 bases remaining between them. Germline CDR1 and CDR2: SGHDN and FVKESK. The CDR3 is CASSQEDGQETKYF. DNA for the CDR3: TGTGCCAGCAGCCAAGAGGACGGCCAGGAGACCAAGTACTTC.

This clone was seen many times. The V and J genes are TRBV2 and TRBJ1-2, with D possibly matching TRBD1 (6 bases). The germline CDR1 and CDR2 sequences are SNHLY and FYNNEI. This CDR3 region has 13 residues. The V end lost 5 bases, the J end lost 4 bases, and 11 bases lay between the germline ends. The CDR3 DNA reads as TGTGCCAGCAGTTCCGGGACAAGCTATGGCTACACCTTC. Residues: CASSSGTSYGYTF.

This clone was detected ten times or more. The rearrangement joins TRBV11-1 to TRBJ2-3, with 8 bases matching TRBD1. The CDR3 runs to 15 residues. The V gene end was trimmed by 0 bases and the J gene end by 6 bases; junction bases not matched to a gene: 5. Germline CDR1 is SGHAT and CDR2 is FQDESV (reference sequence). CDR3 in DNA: TGTGCCAGCAGCTTAGCGCCAGGGGGCAAGGATACGCAGTATTTT. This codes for CASSLAPGGKDTQYF. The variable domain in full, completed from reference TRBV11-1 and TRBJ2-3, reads EAEVAQSPRYKITEKSQAVAFWCDPISGHATLYWYRQILGQGPELLVQFQDESVVDDSQLPKDRFSAERLKGVDSTLKIQPAELGDSAMYLCASSLAPGGKDTQYFGPGTRLTVL.

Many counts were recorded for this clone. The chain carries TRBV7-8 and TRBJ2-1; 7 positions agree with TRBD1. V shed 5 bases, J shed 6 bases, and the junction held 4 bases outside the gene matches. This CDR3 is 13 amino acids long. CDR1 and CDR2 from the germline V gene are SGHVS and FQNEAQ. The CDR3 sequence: CASSPGTVNEQFF. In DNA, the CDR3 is TGTGCCAGCAGCCCCGGGACAGTCAATGAGCAGTTCTTC.

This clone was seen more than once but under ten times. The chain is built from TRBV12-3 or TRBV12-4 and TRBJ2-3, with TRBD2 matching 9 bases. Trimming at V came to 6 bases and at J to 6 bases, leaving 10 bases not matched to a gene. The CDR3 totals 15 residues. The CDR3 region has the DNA TGTGCCAGCAGCTCTTGGGCGGGGGGGCAGGATACGCAGTATTTT. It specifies CASSSWAGGQDTQYF.

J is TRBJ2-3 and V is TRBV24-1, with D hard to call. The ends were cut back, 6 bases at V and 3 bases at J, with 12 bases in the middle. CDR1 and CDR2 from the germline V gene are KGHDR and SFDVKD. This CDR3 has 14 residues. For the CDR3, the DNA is TGTGCCACCAGTAACCCGTCGAAAACAGATACGCAGTATTTT. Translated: CATSNPSKTDTQYF.

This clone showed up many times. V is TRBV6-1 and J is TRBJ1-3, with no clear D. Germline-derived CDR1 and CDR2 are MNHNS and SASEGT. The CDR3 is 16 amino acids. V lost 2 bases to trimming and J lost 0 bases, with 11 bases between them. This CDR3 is CASSELPGVSGNTIYF. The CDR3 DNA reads TGTGCCAGCAGTGAACTCCCAGGAGTCTCTGGAAACACCATATATTTT.

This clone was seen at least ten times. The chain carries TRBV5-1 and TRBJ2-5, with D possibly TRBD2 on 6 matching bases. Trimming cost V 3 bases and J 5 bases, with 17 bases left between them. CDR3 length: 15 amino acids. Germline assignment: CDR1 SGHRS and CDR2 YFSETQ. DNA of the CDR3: TGCGCCAGCAGCTCCATCGGGCGGGGATCTGAGACCCAGTACTTC. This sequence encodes CASSSIGRGSETQYF.

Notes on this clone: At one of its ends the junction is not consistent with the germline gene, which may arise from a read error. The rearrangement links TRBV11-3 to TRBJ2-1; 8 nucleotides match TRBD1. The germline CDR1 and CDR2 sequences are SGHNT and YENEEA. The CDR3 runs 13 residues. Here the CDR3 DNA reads TGCGCCAGCAGCTTAGGGACAGGAGGTTTTGGGTTCTTC. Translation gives CASSLGTGGFGFF.

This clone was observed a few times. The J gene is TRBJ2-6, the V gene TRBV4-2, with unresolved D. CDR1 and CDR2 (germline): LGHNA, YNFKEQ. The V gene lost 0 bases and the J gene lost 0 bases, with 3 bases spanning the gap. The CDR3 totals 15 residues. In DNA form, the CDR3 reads TGTGCCAGCAGCCAAGACAACTCTGGGGCCAACGTCCTGACTTTC. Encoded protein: CASSQDNSGANVLTF.

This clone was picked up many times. The CDR3 loop is CASSPPPRGRETQYF. CDR3 nucleotides: TGTGCCAGCAGCCCACCCCCCAGGGGGCGAGAGACCCAGTACTTC. This chain links TRBV7-9 with TRBJ2-5, with 8 bases fitting TRBD1. The CDR3 consists of 15 residues. With V trimmed by 5 bases and J by 4 bases, 9 bases remained unmatched. Germline V gene data show CDR1 as SEHNR and CDR2 as FQNEAQ (reference sequence).

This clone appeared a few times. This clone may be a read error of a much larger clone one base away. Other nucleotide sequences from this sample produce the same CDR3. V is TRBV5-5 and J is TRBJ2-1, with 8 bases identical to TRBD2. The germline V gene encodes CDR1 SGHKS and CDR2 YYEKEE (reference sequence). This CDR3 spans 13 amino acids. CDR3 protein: CASSFSGAVEQFF. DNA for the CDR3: TGTGCAAGCAGCTTTAGCGGGGCGGTTGAGCAGTTCTTC.

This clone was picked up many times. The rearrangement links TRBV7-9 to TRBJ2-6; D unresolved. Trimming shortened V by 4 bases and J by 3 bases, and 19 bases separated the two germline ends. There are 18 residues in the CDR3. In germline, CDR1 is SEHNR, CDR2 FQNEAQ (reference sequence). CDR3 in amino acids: CASSSVKPVGRGANVLTF. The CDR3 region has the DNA TGTGCCAGCAGCTCTGTAAAACCGGTAGGACGTGGGGCCAACGTCCTGACTTTC.

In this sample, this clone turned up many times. CDR3: CSARETSGIYEQYF. The DNA for the CDR3 is TGCAGTGCTAGAGAGACTAGCGGGATTTACGAGCAGTACTTC. V gene TRBV20-1 combines with J gene TRBJ2-7; 11 bases fit TRBD2. The V and J ends lost 0 bases and 4 bases, in that order; junction bases with no gene match: 2. The CDR3 covers 14 residues. CDR1 DFQATT and CDR2 SNEGSKA come from the germline V gene (reference sequence).